The 20 T cell receptor beta chains below were found in one sample sequenced in a study of PD-L1 blockade in urothelial cancer. Some clones are missing from TCRdb's copy, which holds only in-frame ones; the method was immunoSEQ multiplex PCR. The sample includes fewer than 65,000 clones, around 88% seen only once; the top ten take roughly 15%. Specified time point: pretreatment peripheral blood. The specimen comprised PBMCs, sampled around atezolizumab (anti-PD-L1) treatment. These receptors came from a woman aged 60-75 years with urothelial cancer.

The table lists this clone with a few counts. This rearrangement joins TRBV10-3 to TRBJ2-7; 9 nucleotides match TRBD1. Trimming cost V 2 bases and J 7 bases; bases outside gene matches: 3. There are 13 residues in the CDR3. Looked up from germline, CDR1 is ENHRY and CDR2 is SYGVKD. The CDR3, as DNA: TGTGCCATCAGTGAGGGGACAGGGCGAGAGCAGTACTTC. Protein: CAISEGTGREQYF.

The V call is TRBV29-1, the J call TRBJ2-1, with 15 bases aligning to TRBD2. Per the germline V gene, CDR1 is SQVTM and CDR2 is ANQGSEA. The CDR3 length is 15 residues. Trimming removed 0 bases from V and 8 bases from J; junction bases left unmatched: 2. In DNA form, the CDR3 reads TGCAGCGTTGAAGATGGGACTAGCGGGGGGTATGAGCAGTTCTTC. Residues: CSVEDGTSGGYEQFF.

The chain employs TRBV19 and TRBJ1-3; D is uncertain. V was pared by 3 bases and J by 4 bases, with 16 bases between. CDR1 is LNHDA and CDR2 is SQIVND in the germline V gene (reference sequence). The CDR3 extends over 16 amino acids. CDR3 region: CASSMYSMRHGNTIYF. The CDR3 DNA sequence: TGTGCCAGTAGTATGTATTCCATGCGACACGGAAACACCATATATTTT.

The CDR3 here is CAISEIGGKDTEAFF. The CDR3 DNA sequence: TGTGCCATCAGTGAGATTGGAGGGAAGGATACTGAAGCTTTCTTT. The genes are TRBV10-3 and TRBJ1-1; D remains unclear. Germline CDR1 and CDR2: ENHRY and SYGVKD. This CDR3 has 15 residues. The V end was cut by 2 bases, the J end by 5 bases, with 15 bases between.

The genes are TRBV4-2 and TRBJ2-3; D gene uncertain. The V end lost 6 bases, the J end lost 2 bases, and 15 bases lay between the germline ends. Germline V CDR1 and CDR2: LGHNA, YNFKEQ. The CDR3 spans 15 residues. The CDR3 loop reads CASSSGPYNTDTQYF. CDR3 coding DNA: TGTGCCAGCAGTTCTGGTCCTTACAACACAGATACGCAGTATTTT.

The CDR3 reads CASSQRGSADTQYF. The CDR3, as DNA: TGTGCCAGCAGTCAGAGAGGTTCCGCAGATACGCAGTATTTT. The chain is built from TRBV27 and TRBJ2-3, with D unclear. Germline CDR1 and CDR2: MNHEY and SMNVEV (reference sequence). CDR3 length: 14 amino acids. V lost 5 bases and J lost 4, with 13 bases in between.

This sequence joins TRBV19 and TRBJ2-1, with TRBD2 identical over 7 bases. J lost 4 bases, V lost 2 bases, and 2 bases had no gene match. This CDR3 spans 14 amino acids. Germline V gives CDR1 LNHDA, CDR2 SQIVND (reference sequence). This chain's CDR3 is CASSIRGGYNEQFF. The CDR3 bases are TGTGCCAGTAGTATACGCGGGGGTTACAATGAGCAGTTCTTC. Drawing the rest from reference TRBV19 and TRBJ2-1, the complete variable domain is DGGITQSPKYLFRKEGQNVTLSCEQNLNHDAMYWYRQDPGQGLRLIYYSQIVNDFQKGDIAEGYSVSREKKESFPLTVTSAQKNPTAFYLCASSIRGGYNEQFFGPGTRLTVL.

The chain recombines TRBV2 with TRBJ1-5, with D hard to call. V lost 4 bases and J lost 2, with 9 bases in between. The V gene's germline CDR1 is SNHLY and CDR2 FYNNEI. The CDR3 covers 14 residues. The CDR3 loop reads CASSASRGNQPQHF. The CDR3 nucleotides are TGTGCCAGCAGTGCCAGCCGGGGCAATCAGCCCCAGCATTTT.

This clone showed up just once. The chain links TRBV6-5 to TRBJ1-4, with D possibly matching TRBD1 (5 bases). The CDR3 length is 15 residues. Germline-derived CDR1 and CDR2 are MNHEY and SVGAGI. Trimming stripped 2 bases from V and 7 bases from J, with 14 bases between. The CDR3 loop reads CASSYDRGISEKLFF. Written as DNA, the CDR3 is TGTGCCAGCAGTTACGATCGGGGGATCAGTGAAAAACTGTTTTTT.

The rearrangement joins TRBV28 to TRBJ2-5, with TRBD1 matching over 7 bases. J was trimmed by 2 bases and V by 7 bases; bases with no gene match: 4. The CDR3 sequence is 13 residues long. The germline V gene has CDR1 MDHEN and CDR2 SYDVKM. The CDR3 spells CASIHRGQETQYF. The CDR3 DNA reads as TGTGCCAGCATCCACAGGGGACAAGAGACCCAGTACTTC.

The V call is TRBV9, the J call TRBJ1-1, with D possibly being TRBD1 (5 bases). In germline, CDR1 is SGDLS, CDR2 YYNGEE. Deletions cut 0 bases from V and 3 bases from J, with 9 bases between. The length of the CDR3 is 14 residues. The CDR3 protein is CASSVDGADTEAFF. The CDR3 region has the DNA TGTGCCAGCAGCGTAGATGGGGCGGACACTGAAGCTTTCTTT.

This chain connects TRBV7-2 to TRBJ2-3; 12 bases line up with TRBD2. The J segment lost 2 bases and the V segment lost 6 bases, leaving 9 bases of the junction unmatched. From germline, CDR1 is SGHTA and CDR2 FQGNSA. This CDR3 comprises 17 residues. The CDR3 loop reads CASSSVRTSGNTDTQYF. The CDR3 nucleotides are TGTGCCAGCAGTTCTGTTCGGACTAGCGGGAACACAGATACGCAGTATTTT.

The chain links TRBV5-4 to TRBJ2-1, with 9 bases lining up with TRBD1. The CDR3 spans 15 residues. Unmatched junction bases numbered 5, after V lost 3 bases and J lost 4 bases. Germline CDR1 SGHNT, CDR2 YYREEE (reference sequence). The CDR3 loop reads CASSWGTGKYNEQFF. The CDR3 nucleotides are TGTGCCAGCAGCTGGGGGACAGGGAAATACAATGAGCAGTTCTTC. Full variable domain (missing parts from reference TRBV5-4 and TRBJ2-1): ETGVTQSPTHLIKTRGQQVTLRCSSQSGHNTVSWYQQALGQGPQFIFQYYREEENGRGNFPPRFSGLQFPNYSSELNVNALELDDSALYLCASSWGTGKYNEQFFGPGTRLTVL.

CDR3 sequence (DNA): TGTGCCAGCAGCGTAGAGGCTAGCGGGAGCAGATACAATGAGCAGTTCTTC. Translating gives CASSVEASGSRYNEQFF. The rearrangement links TRBV9 to TRBJ2-1; TRBD2 matches at 10 bases. Germline CDR1 is SGDLS and CDR2 is YYNGEE. V shed 0 bases and J 4 bases; nucleotides not matched to a gene: 7. The CDR3 contains 17 residues. Full variable domain (rest looked up from reference TRBV9 and TRBJ2-1): DSGVTQTPKHLITATGQRVTLRCSPRSGDLSVYWYQQSLDQGLQFLIQYYNGEERAKGNILERFSAQQFPDLHSELNLSSLELGDSALYFCASSVEASGSRYNEQFFGPGTRLTVL.

This clone was detected only once. The V gene is TRBV5-6, the J gene TRBJ1-3; 11 bases are a match to TRBD1. V lost 1 base and J lost 0; bases outside the gene matches: 3. The CDR3 covers 17 residues. Germline V lookup: CDR1 SGHDT, CDR2 YYEEEE. The CDR3 here is CASSLLGQGGSGNTIYF. The CDR3 coding sequence is TGTGCCAGCAGCTTGTTGGGACAGGGGGGCTCTGGAAACACCATATATTTT.

V usage is TRBV10-3 and J usage is TRBJ1-2, with 8 bases matching TRBD1. Germline values: CDR1 ENHRY, CDR2 SYGVKD. V lost 3 bases to trimming and J lost 4 bases; unmatched junction nucleotides: 7. There are 15 residues in the CDR3. CDR3 residues: CAISDPTGAGYGYTF. CDR3 in DNA: TGTGCCATCAGTGATCCGACAGGGGCGGGCTATGGCTACACCTTC.

This clone is medium-sized within its sample. This chain links TRBV7-8 with TRBJ1-2; the match to TRBD1 covers 8 bases. V lost 1 base to trimming and J lost 4 bases; unmatched junction nucleotides: 8. Looked up from germline, CDR1 is SGHVS and CDR2 is FQNEAQ. The CDR3 covers 16 residues. In DNA form, the CDR3 reads TGTGCCAGCAGCTTAGTACCAAGACAGGGGACCTATGGCTACACCTTC. Residues: CASSLVPRQGTYGYTF.

The chain has TRBV9 and TRBJ1-2; 7 positions agree with TRBD1. The germline V gene encodes CDR1 SGDLS and CDR2 YYNGEE. With 0 bases clipped from V and 5 bases from J, the junction kept 7 bases outside the gene matches. The CDR3 contains 15 residues. CDR3 loop: CASSVDYRGYYGYTF. CDR3 in DNA: TGTGCCAGCAGCGTAGATTACAGGGGATATTATGGCTACACCTTC. Full variable domain (missing parts from reference TRBV9 and TRBJ1-2): DSGVTQTPKHLITATGQRVTLRCSPRSGDLSVYWYQQSLDQGLQFLIQYYNGEERAKGNILERFSAQQFPDLHSELNLSSLELGDSALYFCASSVDYRGYYGYTFGSGTRLTVV.

J is TRBJ1-3 and V is TRBV2, with 7 bases matching TRBD1. There are 17 residues in the CDR3. V trimming: 7 bases; J trimming: 0 bases; junction bases outside the gene matches: 12. The germline V gene has CDR1 SNHLY and CDR2 FYNNEI. CDR3 region: CASKPQDRASSGNTIYF. CDR3 nucleotide sequence: TGTGCCAGCAAACCTCAAGACAGGGCCTCCTCTGGAAACACCATATATTTT.

The chain has TRBV11-2 and TRBJ2-1; D possibly corresponds to TRBD2 (6 bases). Germline values: CDR1 SGHAT, CDR2 FQNNGV. This CDR3 contains 15 residues. Trimming took 5 bases from V and 9 from J, leaving 20 bases between them. CDR3 nucleotide sequence: TGTGCCAGCAGCCTGATGACGGGAGTGGGCGTTGAGCAGTTCTTC. As protein: CASSLMTGVGVEQFF.